Listed here are 8 T cell receptor beta chains from one sample, sequenced in a study of T cell changes during pregnancy in multiple sclerosis. This table comes from immunoSEQ multiplex PCR, and its TCRdb copy is limited to in-frame clones, with some not included. The sample shows some 74,000 clones, roughly 92% of them seen only once. Here the sequenced sample was peripheral blood, taken after pregnancy. These receptor sequences come from a female donor in good health, enrolled as a control in a pregnancy study.

The chain joins TRBV7-9 to TRBJ1-5, with D hard to call. Germline values: CDR1 SEHNR, CDR2 FQNEAQ (reference sequence). The CDR3 is 12 amino acids. The V gene lost 5 bases and the J gene lost 9 bases, with 11 bases spanning the gap. The CDR3 coding sequence is TGTGCCAGCAGCAGCCTTGGTGGGCCCCAGCATTTT. This gives the protein CASSSLGGPQHF.

V usage is TRBV5-1 and J usage is TRBJ1-1; 8 bases are shared with TRBD1. Germline V gene lookup returns CDR1 SGHRS and CDR2 YFSETQ. The V segment lost 4 bases and the J segment 0 bases; nucleotides outside the gene matches: 8. The CDR3 has 16 residues. CDR3 coding DNA: TGCGCCAGCAGCCTAAATGGACAGGGAATGAACACTGAAGCTTTCTTT. This encodes CASSLNGQGMNTEAFF.

The J gene is TRBJ1-2, the V gene TRBV19; 9 bases align to TRBD1. CDR3 length: 14 residues. Per germline, CDR1 LNHDA and CDR2 SQIVND (reference sequence). V was clipped by 5 bases and J by 2 bases; unmatched bases: 3. This CDR3 reads CASSSTGGNYGYTF. The CDR3 region has the DNA TGTGCCAGTAGTTCGACAGGGGGGAACTATGGCTACACCTTC.

The chain joins TRBV27 to TRBJ2-7, with TRBD1 matching 11 bases. Germline lookup yields CDR1 MNHEY and CDR2 SMNVEV (reference sequence). The CDR3 sequence is 13 residues long. V trimming: 4 bases; J trimming: 11 bases; junction bases outside the gene matches: 7. The CDR3 DNA sequence: TGTGCCAGCAGTTCCTGGACAGGGGGCGCGGAGTACTTC. It encodes CASSSWTGGAEYF.

The chain combines TRBV4-1 with TRBJ2-1; 12 nucleotides agree with TRBD1. The CDR3 loop spans 17 amino acids. Trimming at V came to 6 bases and at J to 7 bases, leaving 13 bases not matched to a gene. Looked up from germline, CDR1 is MGHRA and CDR2 is YSYEKL. Here the CDR3 reads CASSSLPGQGALNEQFF. DNA for the CDR3: TGCGCCAGCAGTTCCCTTCCGGGACAGGGGGCGCTGAATGAGCAGTTCTTC.

J is TRBJ1-3 and V is TRBV2, with D possibly being TRBD1 (6 bases). The germline V gene has CDR1 SNHLY and CDR2 FYNNEI. The length of the CDR3 is 12 residues. V lost 6 bases to trimming and J lost 9 bases, with 12 bases between them. CDR3 protein: CASRLTGLTIYF. CDR3 DNA sequence: TGTGCCAGCAGACTCACAGGGCTCACCATATATTTT.

This CDR3 reads CASSQGAAKGRTNEKLFF. As DNA, the CDR3 is TGCGCCAGCAGCCAAGGAGCGGCCAAAGGAAGGACTAATGAAAAACTGTTTTTT. The chain joins TRBV4-1 to TRBJ1-4; D unresolved. The CDR3 runs to 18 residues. The V gene lost 1 base and the J gene lost 2 bases, with 17 bases spanning the gap. Germline V gene data show CDR1 as MGHRA and CDR2 as YSYEKL.

V and J are TRBV7-2 and TRBJ2-1; TRBD1 aligns across 9 bases. V lost 2 bases to trimming and J lost 4 bases; unmatched junction nucleotides: 3. The CDR3 spans 15 residues. Germline V CDR1 and CDR2: SGHTA, FQGNSA. For the CDR3, the DNA is TGTGCCAGCAGCTTAAACAGGGGGCGGTACAATGAGCAGTTCTTC. Translation gives CASSLNRGRYNEQFF.